The 26 T cell receptor beta chains listed next were all sequenced from one sample in a study of beta chain features in type 1 diabetes. Expressed TCRB transcripts were sequenced, since all the RNA that had been isolated was reverse transcribed. Using immunoSEQ multiplex PCR, the repertoire was profiled, and TCRdb retains in-frame clones only, with some absent. Of about 250,000 clones in the sample, 14% were seen once. Specimen: naive CD4+ T cells from blood. The source is a woman in her 40s in good health.

The gene calls are TRBV6-5 and TRBJ2-5; TRBD1 might be the D (6 bases). The CDR3 is 13 amino acids. Per the germline V gene, CDR1 is MNHEY and CDR2 is SVGAGI. The V end was cut by 8 bases, the J end by 9 bases, with 19 bases between. CDR3 residues: CASARTTGPAQYF. In nucleotides, the CDR3 is TGTGCCAGCGCTCGCACGACAGGACCGGCCCAGTACTTC.

The CDR3 DNA is TGTGCCAGCCTCGGACAAAGCTCCTATAATTCACCCCTCCACTTT. As protein: CASLGQSSYNSPLHF. The chain combines TRBV7-2 with TRBJ1-6; perhaps TRBD1 as D (5 bases). The CDR3 spans 15 residues. V was shortened by 8 bases and J by 0 bases, with 11 bases between the two germline ends. Per germline, CDR1 SGHTA and CDR2 FQGNSA.

This clone was recorded at least ten times. CDR3 amino acids: CASSSRQGRTEAFF. The CDR3 nucleotides are TGTGCCAGCAGCAGTCGACAGGGACGTACTGAAGCTTTCTTT. The chain combines TRBV7-9 with TRBJ1-1, with TRBD1 matching over 7 bases. The CDR3 covers 14 residues. CDR1 and CDR2 from the germline V gene are SEHNR and FQNEAQ (reference sequence). The V segment lost 5 bases and the J segment 5 bases; nucleotides outside the gene matches: 8.

The chain is built from TRBV27 and TRBJ2-1, with 9 positions matching TRBD2. CDR3 length equals 14 residues. Germline trimming cut 7 bases from V and 8 bases from J; bases unmatched to any gene: 9. Germline V lookup: CDR1 MNHEY, CDR2 SMNVEV (reference sequence). Here the CDR3 reads CASTKRGAGDEQFF. CDR3 coding DNA: TGTGCCAGCACAAAGCGGGGGGCCGGGGATGAGCAGTTCTTC.

The rearrangement uses TRBV6-4 and TRBJ1-6; 7 bases agree with TRBD1. The V gene's germline CDR1 is MRHNA and CDR2 SNTAGT. This CDR3 has 20 residues. The V and J ends lost 6 bases and 0 bases, in that order; junction bases with no gene match: 17. This chain's CDR3 is CASSDPTTGPLSSYNSPLHF. CDR3 nucleotide sequence: TGTGCCAGCAGCGACCCAACGACAGGGCCGCTCTCCTCCTATAATTCACCCCTCCACTTT.

The chain recombines TRBV5-1 with TRBJ2-1; TRBD1 matches 8 bases. V lost 4 bases to trimming and J lost 3 bases; unmatched junction nucleotides: 9. Germline CDR1 is SGHRS and CDR2 is YFSETQ. This CDR3 region has 16 residues. CDR3 in DNA: TGCGCCAGCAGCAGTAAAAGGACAGGGATCTACAATGAGCAGTTCTTC. The encoded protein is CASSSKRTGIYNEQFF. Based on the CDR3 plus reference TRBV5-1 and TRBJ2-1, the full variable domain is KAGVTQTPRYLIKTRGQQVTLSCSPISGHRSVSWYQQTPGQGLQFLFEYFSETQRNKGNFPGRFSGRQFSNSRSEMNVSTLELGDSALYLCASSSKRTGIYNEQFFGPGTRLTVL.

The chain uses TRBV9 and TRBJ1-4, with 7 bases identical to TRBD1. The CDR3 totals 13 residues. Germline CDR1 is SGDLS and CDR2 is YYNGEE. The V segment lost 3 bases and the J segment 7 bases; nucleotides outside the gene matches: 3. The CDR3: CASSAGTVEKLFF. The CDR3 DNA reads TGTGCCAGCAGCGCGGGGACAGTTGAAAAACTGTTTTTT.

The chain uses TRBV6-5 and TRBJ1-1, with D maybe TRBD1 (5 bases). Germline V gene sequence: CDR1 MNHEY, CDR2 SVGAGI. The CDR3 totals 13 residues. V dropped 6 bases and J dropped 5 bases, with 13 bases sitting between them. This CDR3 is CASSDAGLTEAFF. The CDR3 bases are TGTGCCAGCAGCGACGCAGGGTTAACTGAAGCTTTCTTT.

This clone has just a few counts. This chain uses TRBV10-3 with TRBJ2-5; 13 bases fit TRBD2. The trim removed 10 bases at V and 5 bases at J, leaving 7 bases unmatched. This CDR3 contains 14 residues. Germline V gives CDR1 ENHRY, CDR2 SYGVKD. CDR3 DNA sequence: TGTGCCACCGGGACGGGACTAGCGGGGGAGACCCAGTACTTC. Its protein product is CATGTGLAGETQYF.

This chain connects TRBV6-5 to TRBJ1-5, with D perhaps matching TRBD1 (5 bases). Trimming removed 6 bases at V and 6 bases at J, with 12 bases between. Germline-derived CDR1 and CDR2 are MNHEY and SVGAGI. CDR3 size: 13 residues. The CDR3 region has the DNA TGTGCCAGCAGACAGGAGACGGGTCAGCCCCAGCATTTT. This translates into CASRQETGQPQHF.

J is TRBJ2-3 and V is TRBV5-1; 10 bases align to TRBD2. The CDR3 has 18 residues. CDR1 and CDR2 (germline): SGHRS, YFSETQ. V was clipped by 4 bases and J by 3 bases; unmatched bases: 14. The DNA for the CDR3 is TGCGCCAGCAGCGCTTCTTTTAGCGGGGGGACTATGACAGATACGCAGTATTTT. Residues: CASSASFSGGTMTDTQYF.

The chain joins TRBV4-1 to TRBJ2-5; D not certain. CDR3 length: 11 residues. Trimming shortened V by 3 bases and J by 4 bases, and 3 bases separated the two germline ends. CDR1 is MGHRA and CDR2 is YSYEKL in the germline V gene. Written as DNA, the CDR3 is TGCGCCAGCAGCCACCGAGAGACCCAGTACTTC. Translating gives CASSHRETQYF.

This clone was found a few times. V is TRBV19 and J is TRBJ2-1, with 8 bases aligning to TRBD1. Germline CDR1 reads LNHDA; CDR2 reads SQIVND (reference sequence). V dropped 6 bases and J dropped 0; count of bases not matched to a gene: 7. This CDR3 has 16 residues. The CDR3 nucleotides read TGTGCCAGTAGCAGGGGACAGGTGAGCTCCTACAATGAGCAGTTCTTC. Translated, it gives CASSRGQVSSYNEQFF.

As for this clone: The sample has other DNA sequences that encode this CDR3 too. As DNA, the CDR3 is TGCGCCAGCAGCTCTGGACTAGCGGGGACAGATACGCAGTATTTT. Translated: CASSSGLAGTDTQYF. The rearrangement joins TRBV5-1 to TRBJ2-3, with 12 bases fitting TRBD2. Germline CDR1 SGHRS, CDR2 YFSETQ. This CDR3 spans 15 amino acids. Trimming removed 3 bases from V and 3 bases from J; junction bases left unmatched: 2.

The chain links TRBV2 to TRBJ1-1; D gene uncertain. V lost 4 bases, J lost 8 bases, and 17 bases lay in between. This CDR3 spans 14 amino acids. CDR1 and CDR2 from the germline V gene are SNHLY and FYNNEI. This chain's CDR3 is CASSARRRDGEAFF. The CDR3 nucleotides read TGTGCCAGCAGTGCGCGGCGGAGAGATGGCGAAGCTTTCTTT.

The chain combines TRBV27 with TRBJ1-5, with a tentative D call TRBD1 (5 bases). Trimming left V 3 bases short and J 7 bases short, with 16 bases between. The CDR3 is 15 amino acids. Germline V gene data show CDR1 as MNHEY and CDR2 as SMNVEV (reference sequence). The CDR3 is CASSLEGLVGQPQHF. For the CDR3, the DNA is TGTGCCAGCAGTTTGGAGGGGCTTGTAGGACAGCCCCAGCATTTT.

This clone was seen only a few times. This chain's CDR3 is CASSQRGSTGELFF. The CDR3 DNA follows: TGTGCCAGCAGCCAGCGGGGGAGCACCGGGGAGCTGTTTTTT. The chain uses TRBV11-2 and TRBJ2-2, with 8 bases lining up with TRBD2. CDR3 length equals 14 residues. V shed 5 bases and J 4 bases; nucleotides not matched to a gene: 3. The germline V gene has CDR1 SGHAT and CDR2 FQNNGV.

This clone was counted between two and nine times. The chain employs TRBV5-4 and TRBJ1-4, with D perhaps matching TRBD1 (5 bases). The V gene's germline CDR1 is SGHNT and CDR2 YYREEE (reference sequence). The CDR3 has 14 residues. V was shortened by 2 bases and J by 8 bases, with 13 bases between the two germline ends. CDR3: CASSFEGVREKLFF. The CDR3 DNA is TGTGCCAGCAGCTTTGAAGGGGTCAGGGAAAAACTGTTTTTT.

The V call is TRBV5-1, the J call TRBJ2-7, with 9 bases that match TRBD2. V trimming: 5 bases; J trimming: 5 bases; junction bases outside the gene matches: 11. The germline gives CDR1 SGHRS, CDR2 YFSETQ. This CDR3 is 15 amino acids long. The CDR3 is CASSITSGGFNEQYF. CDR3 nucleotide sequence: TGCGCCAGCAGTATAACAAGCGGGGGGTTTAACGAGCAGTACTTC.

This clone was seen a handful of times. This chain links TRBV7-2 with TRBJ1-5; D is uncertain. The CDR3 consists of 14 residues. The germline V gene encodes CDR1 SGHTA and CDR2 FQGNSA. Between the trimmed V and J ends, which lost 6 bases and 6 bases, there was a span of 15 bases. The CDR3 sequence: CASRNAGFSQPQHF. DNA for the CDR3: TGTGCCAGCAGGAACGCAGGCTTCAGTCAGCCCCAGCATTTT.

This clone was observed a single time. The chain links TRBV11-2 to TRBJ2-7; 9 bases are shared with TRBD1. The junction had 13 bases not matched to a gene; V was cut back by 1 base and J by 3 bases. Germline V gene sequence: CDR1 SGHAT, CDR2 FQNNGV. The CDR3 is 18 amino acids. In DNA form, the CDR3 reads TGTGCCAGCAGCTTAGTCTCAGTCCGGCGGGACAGGGACTACGAGCAGTACTTC. Residues: CASSLVSVRRDRDYEQYF.

A few counts support this clone. Here the CDR3 DNA reads TGCAGCTGCGCGTGGGACTACAATCAGCCCCAGCATTTT. The encoded protein is CSCAWDYNQPQHF. This sequence joins TRBV29-1 and TRBJ1-5; tentative D call: TRBD1 (5 bases). V lost 8 bases, J lost 3 bases, and 14 bases lay in between. Germline loops: CDR1 SQVTM, CDR2 ANQGSEA. This CDR3 has 13 amino acids.

This clone was observed a handful of times. The chain is built from TRBV27 and TRBJ1-1, with TRBD1 identical over 7 bases. Unmatched junction bases numbered 5, after V lost 3 bases and J lost 4 bases. The CDR3 is 14 amino acids. CDR1 MNHEY and CDR2 SMNVEV come from the germline V gene (reference sequence). CDR3 nucleotide sequence: TGTGCCAGCAGTTTCAGAGGGGGCCTCACTGAAGCTTTCTTT. Its protein product is CASSFRGGLTEAFF.

This clone was counted between two and nine times. The CDR3 nucleotides are TGTGCCAGCAGTGAAGTACAGGGGAACATTCAGTACTTC. Encoded protein: CASSEVQGNIQYF. The rearrangement joins TRBV6-1 to TRBJ2-4; 7 positions agree with TRBD1. The CDR3 extends over 13 amino acids. J gave up 7 bases and V 1 base, and 1 base lay outside the gene matches. Germline CDR1 reads MNHNS; CDR2 reads SASEGT.

The chain has TRBV7-8 and TRBJ1-4; 8 bases agree with TRBD1. J gave up 3 bases and V 6 bases, and 9 bases lay outside the gene matches. The CDR3 length is 16 residues. Germline V gene data show CDR1 as SGHVS and CDR2 as FQNEAQ. CDR3 sequence: CASSQGAQGSNEKLFF. Written as DNA, the CDR3 is TGTGCCAGCAGTCAGGGGGCCCAGGGGTCTAATGAAAAACTGTTTTTT.

In its sample, this clone was seen a few times. CDR3 DNA sequence: TGTGCCAGCAGCAGATACGACAGGAACACTGAAGCTTTCTTT. This gives the protein CASSRYDRNTEAFF. This chain connects TRBV5-6 to TRBJ1-1; D possibly corresponds to TRBD1 (5 bases). The germline V gene has CDR1 SGHDT and CDR2 YYEEEE. CDR3 length equals 14 residues. The V gene lost 4 bases and the J gene lost 1 base, with 11 bases spanning the gap.